The next 30 T cell receptor beta chains were all read from a single sample in a study of blood T cells in healthy people across ages. Primers used in a second PCR of about 7 to 12 cycles were a sample-barcoded 5' primer and a J-beta primer mix. In TCRdb, the 5' RACE reads were re-called with MiXCR into one record per CDR3 protein. The sample has roughly 2 million distinct CDR3 sequences, around half seen once. Sequences were obtained from blood. The receptors here all came from a woman aged 35 to 49 in good health.

The gene calls are TRBV5-5 and TRBJ2-7; D is undetermined. The CDR3 runs to 14 residues. Germline-derived CDR1 and CDR2 are SGHKS and YYEKEE (reference sequence). V dropped 4 bases and J dropped 3 bases, with 14 bases sitting between them. The CDR3 bases are TGTGCCAGCAGCGTGGATGGGATCTACTACGAGCAGTACTTC. Its protein is CASSVDGIYYEQYF.

The chain combines TRBV28 with TRBJ2-2; 7 bases align to TRBD1. The V gene end was trimmed by 8 bases and the J gene end by 2 bases; junction bases not matched to a gene: 5. The germline V gene has CDR1 MDHEN and CDR2 SYDVKM. This CDR3 is 14 amino acids long. CDR3 coding DNA: TGTGCCAGCCGTCGGGACAGAAACACCGGGGAGCTGTTTTTT. Protein sequence: CASRRDRNTGELFF.

The chain joins TRBV7-9 to TRBJ1-4; D unclear. V was pared by 1 base and J by 8 bases, with 11 bases between. Germline assignment: CDR1 SEHNR and CDR2 FQNEAQ (reference sequence). CDR3 length: 14 residues. The CDR3 DNA is TGTGCCAGCAGCTTAGTGGAGAGGTGGGAAAAACTGTTTTTT. Translation gives CASSLVERWEKLFF.

This clonotype came up a few times. The chain is built from TRBV6-5 and TRBJ2-5; a weak D match, TRBD2 (5 bases). There are 16 residues in the CDR3. Germline V gene sequence: CDR1 MNHEY, CDR2 SVGAGI. The V end was cut by 6 bases, the J end by 2 bases, with 19 bases between. The CDR3: CASRLTRFRRQETQYF. DNA for the CDR3: TGTGCCAGCAGACTAACAAGATTTAGGAGGCAAGAGACCCAGTACTTC.

The chain employs TRBV9 and TRBJ2-7; the D call may be TRBD1 or TRBD2 (5 bases each). V was clipped by 0 bases and J by 2 bases, with 12 bases between them. The CDR3 contains 15 residues. Germline CDR1 SGDLS, CDR2 YYNGEE. Written as DNA, the CDR3 is TGTGCCAGCAGCGTAGCGGGGACCCCCCCCTACGAGCAGTACTTC. It is translated as CASSVAGTPPYEQYF.

The chain joins TRBV29-1 to TRBJ1-2; D is unresolved. The CDR3 is made up of 17 amino acids. V was trimmed by 1 base and J by 5 bases, leaving 23 bases between them. Germline V gene data show CDR1 as SQVTM and CDR2 as ANQGSEA. The DNA of the CDR3 is TGCAGCGTTGAAGTTATTCCGAGCCAGCGGATTCCGTATGGCTACACCTTC. It specifies CSVEVIPSQRIPYGYTF. The whole variable domain, filled in from reference TRBV29-1 and TRBJ1-2, reads SAVISQKPSRDICQRGTSLTIQCQVDSQVTMMFWYRQQPGQSLTLIATANQGSEATYESGFVIDKFPISRPNLTFSTLTVSNMSPEDSSIYLCSVEVIPSQRIPYGYTFGSGTRLTVV.

This clonotype showed up just a few times. The chain has TRBV4-2 and TRBJ2-3, with unresolved D. V dropped 7 bases and J dropped 6 bases, with 8 bases sitting between them. CDR3 length: 11 residues. Germline CDR1 is LGHNA and CDR2 is YNFKEQ. CDR3 loop: CASKIGDTQYF. Here the CDR3 DNA reads TGTGCCAGCAAAATAGGGGATACGCAGTATTTT.

The V gene is TRBV6-5, the J gene TRBJ1-1, with D unresolved. Germline V gives CDR1 MNHEY, CDR2 SVGAGI. Trimming cost V 0 bases and J 5 bases, with 10 bases left between them. This CDR3 has 14 amino acids. In nucleotides, the CDR3 is TGTGCCAGCAGTTACTCGCCAGGCAGAACTGAAGCTTTCTTT. The encoded protein is CASSYSPGRTEAFF.

The chain couples TRBV4-2 to TRBJ1-2; D uncertain. V shed 1 base and J shed 3 bases, with 9 bases lying between them. Germline CDR1 LGHNA, CDR2 YNFKEQ. The CDR3 length is 14 residues. CDR3 residues: CASSQARKDYGYTF. The CDR3, as DNA: TGTGCCAGCAGCCAAGCTCGCAAGGACTATGGCTACACCTTC.

CDR3 coding DNA: TGTGCCAGCAGCTTTAAGGCAGGGGTTAATTCACCCCTCCACTTT. Translated: CASSFKAGVNSPLHF. This chain links TRBV5-4 with TRBJ1-6, with D tentatively TRBD1 (6 bases). The germline V and J ends were trimmed by 2 bases and 6 bases, with 12 bases remaining between them. The CDR3 is made up of 15 amino acids. The V gene's germline CDR1 is SGHNT and CDR2 YYREEE (reference sequence).

The chain links TRBV12-3 or TRBV12-4 to TRBJ1-2; TRBD1 matches at 9 bases. V lost 8 bases, J lost 7 bases, and 5 bases stayed unmatched. The CDR3 runs 12 residues. CDR3 loop: CASGGTGPGYTF. For the CDR3, the DNA is TGTGCCAGCGGGGGGACAGGGCCTGGCTACACCTTC.

The chain carries TRBV7-8 and TRBJ2-7; maybe TRBD2 (5 bases). Germline-derived CDR1 and CDR2 are SGHVS and FQNEAQ. This CDR3 contains 18 residues. V lost 3 bases and J 0 bases, leaving 21 bases between the germline ends. CDR3 protein: CASSLDLVAGLSSYEQYF. CDR3 DNA sequence: TGTGCCAGCAGCTTGGATTTAGTGGCGGGCCTAAGCTCCTACGAGCAGTACTTC.

This chain uses TRBV9 with TRBJ2-5, with a possible D match to TRBD2 (5 bases). The CDR3 covers 12 residues. Deletions cut 4 bases from V and 5 bases from J, with 9 bases between. Germline V lookup: CDR1 SGDLS, CDR2 YYNGEE. Here the CDR3 reads CASSNTRETQYF. The CDR3 coding sequence is TGTGCCAGCAGCAATACTAGGGAGACCCAGTACTTC.

This clonotype appeared a few times. The gene calls are TRBV7-2 and TRBJ2-5; D might be TRBD2 (5 bases). Germline-derived CDR1 and CDR2 are SGHTA and FQGNSA. V gave up 1 base and J gave up 2 bases, with 14 bases separating them. This CDR3 region has 16 residues. As DNA, the CDR3 is TGTGCCAGCAGCTTAGGGGGAGTCGTGGAGCAAGAGACCCAGTACTTC. Its protein is CASSLGGVVEQETQYF.

In this sample, this clonotype turned up a few times. The chain has TRBV27 and TRBJ1-5; tentatively, D is TRBD1 (5 bases). V lost 3 bases and J 1 base, leaving 13 bases between the germline ends. Germline V gene sequence: CDR1 MNHEY, CDR2 SMNVEV (reference sequence). This CDR3 region has 16 residues. This CDR3 is CASSLGGEGSNQPQHF. The DNA for the CDR3 is TGTGCCAGCAGTTTGGGAGGGGAGGGGAGCAATCAGCCCCAGCATTTT.

The table lists this clonotype with a few counts. V usage is TRBV7-9 and J usage is TRBJ2-7, with D possibly matching TRBD2 (5 bases). In germline, CDR1 is SEHNR, CDR2 FQNEAQ (reference sequence). V was clipped by 6 bases and J by 3 bases, with 15 bases between them. The CDR3 totals 14 residues. The CDR3 nucleotides read TGTGCCAGCAGGGGAGAGGGCACCCTCTACGAGCAGTACTTC. Amino acid sequence: CASRGEGTLYEQYF.

The genes are TRBV7-9 and TRBJ2-4; 10 bases agree with TRBD2. The end of the DNA fits TRBJ2-7 better, so the J call may be wrong. This CDR3 has 16 residues. CDR1 and CDR2 (germline): SEHNR, FQNEAQ (reference sequence). The CDR3 is CASSRSLAGPTYEQYF. CDR3 in DNA: TGTGCCAGCAGCAGATCACTAGCGGGGCCCACCTACGAGCAGTACTTC.

J is TRBJ2-1 and V is TRBV5-5; the match to TRBD1 covers 7 bases. Germline loops: CDR1 SGHKS, CDR2 YYEKEE (reference sequence). V was clipped by 3 bases and J by 5 bases; unmatched bases: 2. This CDR3 spans 13 amino acids. The CDR3 DNA reads TGTGCCAGCAGCTCCGGGACAGACAATGAGCAGTTCTTC. Translation gives CASSSGTDNEQFF.

J is TRBJ2-1 and V is TRBV2, with D uncertain. Germline V gives CDR1 SNHLY, CDR2 FYNNEI. The CDR3 is 16 residues long. The V end lost 5 bases, the J end lost 7 bases, and 21 bases lay between the germline ends. The CDR3 protein is CASSPTLGPSRNEQFF. CDR3 bases: TGTGCCAGCAGTCCCACTCTTGGACCGTCCCGAAATGAGCAGTTCTTC.

Regarding this clonotype: One end of the junction varies from germline; a read error may be responsible. The gene calls are TRBV7-9 and TRBJ2-6; D is undetermined. In germline, CDR1 is SEHNR, CDR2 FQNEAQ (reference sequence). CDR3 length: 17 amino acids. The CDR3 reads CASILEKGLSGANVLTF. The CDR3 DNA sequence: TGTGCCAGCATCTTAGAAAAAGGGTTATCTGGGGCCAACGTCCTGACTTTC.

The chain links TRBV14 to TRBJ2-5; no firm D call. Trimming left V 0 bases short and J 5 bases short, with 7 bases between. There are 13 residues in the CDR3. In germline, CDR1 is SGHDN, CDR2 FVKESK. The CDR3 loop reads CASSQDYLETQYF. In DNA form, the CDR3 reads TGTGCCAGCAGCCAAGACTATTTGGAGACCCAGTACTTC.

V and J are TRBV7-2 and TRBJ2-1; 14 nucleotides agree with TRBD2. This CDR3 is 21 amino acids long. Germline trimming cut 0 bases from V and 0 bases from J; bases unmatched to any gene: 10. Germline V gene lookup returns CDR1 SGHTA and CDR2 FQGNSA. The CDR3 DNA reads as TGTGCCAGCAGCTTAGCGAACTGGCGGACTAGCGGGGGGAGCTCCTACAATGAGCAGTTCTTC. Protein sequence: CASSLANWRTSGGSSYNEQFF.

The genes are TRBV29-1 and TRBJ2-3, with 9 bases lining up with TRBD2. Unmatched junction bases numbered 13, after V lost 6 bases and J lost 6 bases. The CDR3 has 15 amino acids. Germline loops: CDR1 SQVTM, CDR2 ANQGSEA. The DNA of the CDR3 is TGCAGCGTCGCCGGGACTAGCAAACAATTGGATACGCAGTATTTT. It codes for CSVAGTSKQLDTQYF.

The V and J genes are TRBV6-1 and TRBJ2-3, with unresolved D. The CDR3 consists of 15 residues. The germline V gene has CDR1 MNHNS and CDR2 SASEGT. Trimming removed 0 bases at V and 1 base at J, with 8 bases between. The CDR3 loop reads CASSEAWLGTDTQYF. In DNA form, the CDR3 reads TGTGCCAGCAGTGAAGCTTGGCTGGGCACAGATACGCAGTATTTT.

This clonotype was recorded once. The rearrangement uses TRBV20-1 and TRBJ2-5; the match to TRBD2 covers 10 bases. The CDR3 contains 16 residues. Germline CDR1 and CDR2: DFQATT and SNEGSKA (reference sequence). Losses at the gene ends were 2 bases for V and 2 bases for J; bases not matched to a gene: 8. This CDR3 reads CSARTGLAGDQETQYF. The CDR3 coding sequence is TGCAGTGCTAGAACCGGTCTAGCGGGGGATCAAGAGACCCAGTACTTC.

This chain uses TRBV6-1 with TRBJ1-1, with a possible D match to TRBD1 (6 bases). Trimming took off 4 bases at V and 2 bases at J, with 11 bases between the two ends. The CDR3 spans 14 residues. The germline CDR1 and CDR2 sequences are MNHNS and SASEGT. The CDR3 DNA sequence: TGTGCCAGCAGTGGCCGGGGGCACAACACTGAAGCTTTCTTT. It translates to CASSGRGHNTEAFF.

The chain carries TRBV3-1 and TRBJ1-1; D is ambiguous. The CDR3 is made up of 13 amino acids. Germline CDR1 LGHDT, CDR2 YNNKEL (reference sequence). The germline V and J ends were trimmed by 3 bases and 5 bases, with 10 bases remaining between them. Here the CDR3 DNA reads TGTGCCAGCAGCCAGATAACCGCTACTGAAGCTTTCTTT. This codes for CASSQITATEAFF.

J is TRBJ1-1 and V is TRBV28, with a tentative D call TRBD1 (5 bases). Germline CDR1 reads MDHEN; CDR2 reads SYDVKM. This CDR3 spans 15 amino acids. V lost 2 bases and J 2 bases, leaving 12 bases between the germline ends. CDR3 protein: CASSLPPGRNTEAFF. The CDR3 DNA follows: TGTGCCAGCAGTTTACCTCCAGGGAGAAACACTGAAGCTTTCTTT.

The chain combines TRBV20-1 with TRBJ2-3; 7 bases agree with TRBD2. This CDR3 region has 12 residues. Per germline, CDR1 DFQATT and CDR2 SNEGSKA (reference sequence). The ends lost 1 base at V and 10 bases at J; junction bases unmatched: 5. CDR3 loop: CSARGEGWAQYF. The CDR3, as DNA: TGCAGTGCTAGAGGGGAGGGGTGGGCGCAGTATTTT.

This clonotype was recorded at least ten times. This chain connects TRBV6-2 or TRBV6-3 to TRBJ2-4, with 9 positions matching TRBD1. Germline CDR1 is MNHEY and CDR2 is SVGEGT. The trim removed 0 bases at V and 10 bases at J, leaving 7 bases unmatched. This CDR3 comprises 15 residues. CDR3 DNA sequence: TGTGCCAGCAGTTACTCCCCTGACAGGGGGGGGATTCAGTACTTC. Translation: CASSYSPDRGGIQYF.